A single sample gave rise to the 16 T cell receptor beta chains below, sequenced in a study of Ad26.COV2.S vaccination and SARS-CoV-2 variants. Some clones are missing from TCRdb's copy, which holds only in-frame ones; the method was immunoSEQ multiplex PCR. The sample holds some 240,000 clones; 87% are singletons and the top ten take about 2.8%. Indicated treatment: 19 received Ad26.COV2.S at low or high dose, single or two shots; about 5 received placebo; per-sample allocation not given. Repertoires come from day 63 after the first vaccine or placebo injection. This specimen was peripheral blood, taken in a trial of Ad26.COV2.S vaccine versus placebo. The receptors here all came from a person between 18 and 65 years old who received the Ad26.COV2.S COVID-19 vaccine or a placebo.

The chain recombines TRBV7-2 with TRBJ1-2; D is unclear. CDR3 size: 12 residues. Per the germline V gene, CDR1 is SGHTA and CDR2 is FQGNSA. Trimming took off 1 base at V and 8 bases at J, with 8 bases between the two ends. CDR3 protein: CASSLVRAGYTF. The CDR3 DNA reads as TGTGCCAGCAGCTTAGTTAGGGCGGGCTACACCTTC.

In this sample, this clone turned up once. V is TRBV12-3 or TRBV12-4 and J is TRBJ2-2, with a weak D call TRBD2 (6 bases). V lost 6 bases and J 7 bases, leaving 12 bases between the germline ends. The CDR3 length is 13 residues. The CDR3 DNA is TGTGCCAGCAGCCCTCGGGGGAACGGGGAGCTGTTTTTT. Translated, it gives CASSPRGNGELFF.

The rearrangement links TRBV25-1 to TRBJ2-1, with D perhaps given as TRBD1 or TRBD2 (5 bases each). The CDR3 spans 12 residues. The germline V gene has CDR1 MGHDK and CDR2 SYGVNS. Trimming pared 4 bases from V and 10 bases from J, leaving 11 bases between. This CDR3 is CASSGRGPEQFF. For the CDR3, the DNA is TGTGCCAGCAGTGGTAGGGGACCAGAGCAGTTCTTC.

The CDR3 bases are TGTGCCAGCAGCGCGGGACAGGGGTATGGCTACACCTTC. Translating gives CASSAGQGYGYTF. This chain links TRBV7-2 with TRBJ1-2, with 10 positions matching TRBD1. V was pared by 5 bases and J by 5 bases, with 2 bases of the junction left unmatched. Germline V lookup: CDR1 SGHTA, CDR2 FQGNSA. The CDR3 covers 13 residues.

V is TRBV11-2 and J is TRBJ1-3; TRBD1 matches at 7 bases. Unmatched junction bases numbered 14, after V lost 2 bases and J lost 4 bases. This CDR3 has 18 residues. Per germline, CDR1 SGHAT and CDR2 FQNNGV. CDR3 in amino acids: CASSLRRGGGLWGNTIYF. The CDR3 DNA reads TGTGCCAGCAGCTTACGAAGGGGAGGGGGCCTGTGGGGAAACACCATATATTTT.

The rearrangement uses TRBV29-1 and TRBJ2-1; D not resolved. The CDR3 sequence is 10 residues long. Germline lookup yields CDR1 SQVTM and CDR2 ANQGSEA. Trimming left V 6 bases short and J 5 bases short, with 5 bases between. DNA for the CDR3: TGCAGCGTCGGGCACAATGAGCAGTTCTTC. Translated: CSVGHNEQFF.

The chain joins TRBV5-6 to TRBJ2-1; no firm D call. Per germline, CDR1 SGHDT and CDR2 YYEEEE. Trimming left V 2 bases short and J 8 bases short, with 14 bases between. The CDR3 is 14 amino acids. The CDR3 DNA follows: TGTGCCAGCAGCTTTGGTTCAGGTGCTGATGAGCAGTTCTTC. The encoded protein is CASSFGSGADEQFF.

V is TRBV18 and J is TRBJ2-2; the match to TRBD1 covers 11 bases. Germline V gene data show CDR1 as KGHSH and CDR2 as LQKENI. This CDR3 contains 16 residues. Trimming took 3 bases from V and 4 from J; bases not matched to a gene: 4. As DNA, the CDR3 is TGTGCCAGCTCACCTGAGGACAGGGGGCGCACCGGGGAGCTGTTTTTT. Its translation: CASSPEDRGRTGELFF.

This chain connects TRBV10-1 to TRBJ2-7, with D maybe TRBD2 (5 bases). Deletions cut 4 bases from V and 3 bases from J, with 13 bases between. The CDR3 sequence is 14 residues long. Germline CDR1 and CDR2: WNHNN and SYGVQD (reference sequence). The CDR3 bases are TGCGCCAGCAGTGTCGGTAGCGAATACTACGAGCAGTACGTC. This codes for CASSVGSEYYEQYV.

This sequence joins TRBV9 and TRBJ2-1; the match to TRBD2 covers 11 bases. Germline assignment: CDR1 SGDLS and CDR2 YYNGEE. The CDR3 length is 17 residues. The V gene end was trimmed by 3 bases and the J gene end by 7 bases; junction bases not matched to a gene: 12. CDR3 bases: TGTGCCAGCAGCGAGACCCCCACTAGCGGGAGCTCGAATGAGCAGTTCTTC. This codes for CASSETPTSGSSNEQFF. Based on the CDR3 plus reference TRBV9 and TRBJ2-1, the full variable domain is DSGVTQTPKHLITATGQRVTLRCSPRSGDLSVYWYQQSLDQGLQFLIQYYNGEERAKGNILERFSAQQFPDLHSELNLSSLELGDSALYFCASSETPTSGSSNEQFFGPGTRLTVL.

The rearrangement uses TRBV6-1 and TRBJ2-7; 9 bases align to TRBD2. The CDR3 is 15 residues long. The J segment lost 0 bases and the V segment lost 4 bases, leaving 4 bases of the junction unmatched. Germline lookup yields CDR1 MNHNS and CDR2 SASEGT. CDR3 loop: CASSVAGASSYEQYF. The CDR3, as DNA: TGTGCCAGCAGTGTAGCGGGGGCGAGCTCCTACGAGCAGTACTTC.

The chain uses TRBV7-9 and TRBJ1-2; 8 bases map to TRBD1. Germline CDR1 SEHNR, CDR2 FQNEAQ (reference sequence). The CDR3 is 13 amino acids. With 3 bases clipped from V and 8 bases from J, the junction kept 5 bases outside the gene matches. In DNA form, the CDR3 reads TGTGCCAGCAGCTTCCTGGACAGGGCCGGCTACACCTTC. It is translated as CASSFLDRAGYTF. The full variable domain, with the rest looked up from reference TRBV7-9 and TRBJ1-2, is DTGVSQNPRHKITKRGQNVTFRCDPISEHNRLYWYRQTLGQGPEFLTYFQNEAQLEKSRLLSDRFSAERPKGSFSTLEIQRTEQGDSAMYLCASSFLDRAGYTFGSGTRLTVV.

The chain is built from TRBV4-1 and TRBJ2-3; 8 bases fit TRBD1. J was trimmed by 0 bases and V by 4 bases; bases with no gene match: 12. From germline, CDR1 is MGHRA and CDR2 YSYEKL. This CDR3 contains 18 residues. DNA of the CDR3: TGCGCCAGCAGCCCCCAGACACCGGACAGGGCTAGCACAGATACGCAGTATTTT. Residues: CASSPQTPDRASTDTQYF.

This chain links TRBV7-9 with TRBJ2-1, with no clear D. V lost 1 base to trimming and J lost 2 bases, with 3 bases between them. The germline V gene has CDR1 SEHNR and CDR2 FQNEAQ (reference sequence). This CDR3 is built from 13 residues. CDR3 nucleotides: TGTGCCAGCAGCTTAGAAGCCTACAATGAGCAGTTCTTC. It is translated as CASSLEAYNEQFF.

This chain joins TRBV19 and TRBJ1-2; the D gene is possibly TRBD1 (6 bases). V was trimmed by 7 bases and J by 1 base, leaving 10 bases between them. The CDR3 runs to 13 residues. The V gene's germline CDR1 is LNHDA and CDR2 SQIVND (reference sequence). The CDR3 nucleotides are TGTGCCAGTATCCGGACAGATAACTATGGCTACACCTTC. It yields the protein CASIRTDNYGYTF.

J is TRBJ2-1 and V is TRBV4-1; maybe TRBD2 (5 bases). Germline lookup yields CDR1 MGHRA and CDR2 YSYEKL. With 1 base removed from V and 2 bases from J, the gap between germline ends came to 9 bases. The CDR3 has 15 amino acids. The CDR3 DNA reads TGCGCCAGCAGCCAAGGAGGGATCGCCTACAATGAGCAGTTCTTC. Translating gives CASSQGGIAYNEQFF.